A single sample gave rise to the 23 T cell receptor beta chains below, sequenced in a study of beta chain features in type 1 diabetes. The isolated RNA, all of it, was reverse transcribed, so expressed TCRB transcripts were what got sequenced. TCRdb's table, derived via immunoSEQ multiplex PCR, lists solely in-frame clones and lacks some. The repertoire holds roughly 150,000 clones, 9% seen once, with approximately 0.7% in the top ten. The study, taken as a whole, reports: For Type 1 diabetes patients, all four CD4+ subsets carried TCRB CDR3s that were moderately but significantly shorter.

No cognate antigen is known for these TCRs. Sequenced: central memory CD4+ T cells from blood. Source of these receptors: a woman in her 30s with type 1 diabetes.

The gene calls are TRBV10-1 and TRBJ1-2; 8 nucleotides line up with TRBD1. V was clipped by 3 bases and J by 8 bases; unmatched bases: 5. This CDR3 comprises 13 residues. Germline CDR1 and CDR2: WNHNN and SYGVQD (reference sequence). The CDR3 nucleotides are TGCGCCAGCAGTGATGGACAGGGCTACGGCTACACCTTC. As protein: CASSDGQGYGYTF.

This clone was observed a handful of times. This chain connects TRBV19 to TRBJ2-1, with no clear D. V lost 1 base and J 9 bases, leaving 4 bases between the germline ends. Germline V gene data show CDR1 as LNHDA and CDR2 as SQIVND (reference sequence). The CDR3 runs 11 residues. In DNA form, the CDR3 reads TGTGCCAGTAGTATAGGTCTTGAGCAGTTCTTC. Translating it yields CASSIGLEQFF.

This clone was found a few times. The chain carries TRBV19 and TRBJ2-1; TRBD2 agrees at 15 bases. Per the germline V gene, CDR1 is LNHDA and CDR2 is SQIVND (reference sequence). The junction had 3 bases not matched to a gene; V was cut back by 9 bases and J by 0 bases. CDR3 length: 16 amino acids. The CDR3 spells CARPGLAGGSYNEQFF. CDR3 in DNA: TGTGCCAGGCCGGGACTAGCGGGAGGCTCCTACAATGAGCAGTTCTTC. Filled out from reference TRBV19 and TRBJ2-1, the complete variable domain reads DGGITQSPKYLFRKEGQNVTLSCEQNLNHDAMYWYRQDPGQGLRLIYYSQIVNDFQKGDIAEGYSVSREKKESFPLTVTSAQKNPTAFYLCARPGLAGGSYNEQFFGPGTRLTVL.

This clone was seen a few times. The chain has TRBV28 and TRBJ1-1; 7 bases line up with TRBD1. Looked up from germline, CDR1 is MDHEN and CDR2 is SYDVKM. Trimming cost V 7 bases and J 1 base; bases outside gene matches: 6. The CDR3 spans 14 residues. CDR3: CASIQGGKNTEAFF. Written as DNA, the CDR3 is TGTGCCAGCATCCAGGGGGGTAAGAACACTGAAGCTTTCTTT. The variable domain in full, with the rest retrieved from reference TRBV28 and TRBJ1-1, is DVKVTQSSRYLVKRTGEKVFLECVQDMDHENMFWYRQDPGLGLRLIYFSYDVKMKEKGDIPEGYSVSREKKERFSLILESASTNQTSMYLCASIQGGKNTEAFFGQGTRLTVV.

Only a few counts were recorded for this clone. The DNA of the CDR3 is TGTGCCAGCAGTATCCCCGTCGGGAGCAACTATGGCTACACCTTC. Its translation: CASSIPVGSNYGYTF. V usage is TRBV28 and J usage is TRBJ1-2; D is undetermined. Trimming took 5 bases from V and 2 from J, leaving 15 bases between them. CDR1 and CDR2 from the germline V gene are MDHEN and SYDVKM. This CDR3 has 15 amino acids.

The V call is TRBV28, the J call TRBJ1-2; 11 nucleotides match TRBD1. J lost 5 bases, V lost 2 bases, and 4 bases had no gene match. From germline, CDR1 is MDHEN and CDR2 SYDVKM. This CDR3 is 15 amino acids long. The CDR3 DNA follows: TGTGCCAGCAGTTTACTGGGACAGGGGGTGTATGGCTACACCTTC. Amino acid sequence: CASSLLGQGVYGYTF.

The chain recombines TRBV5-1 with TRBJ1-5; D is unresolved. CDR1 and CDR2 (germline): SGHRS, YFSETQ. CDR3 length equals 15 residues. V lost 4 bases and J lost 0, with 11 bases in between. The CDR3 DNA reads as TGCGCCAGCAGCCGAACAACAGATAGCAATCAGCCCCAGCATTTT. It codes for CASSRTTDSNQPQHF.

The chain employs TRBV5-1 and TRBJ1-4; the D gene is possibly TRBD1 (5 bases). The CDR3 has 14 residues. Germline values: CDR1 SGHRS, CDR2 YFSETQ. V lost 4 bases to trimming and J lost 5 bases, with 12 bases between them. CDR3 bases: TGCGCCAGCAGCACTGGGACTGGCAATGAAAAACTGTTTTTT. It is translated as CASSTGTGNEKLFF. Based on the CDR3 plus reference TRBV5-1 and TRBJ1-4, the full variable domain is KAGVTQTPRYLIKTRGQQVTLSCSPISGHRSVSWYQQTPGQGLQFLFEYFSETQRNKGNFPGRFSGRQFSNSRSEMNVSTLELGDSALYLCASSTGTGNEKLFFGSGTQLSVL.

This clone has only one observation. CDR3 sequence (DNA): TGTGCCAGCAGTGAAGCCAGGGACAGAACCGATAGCAATCAGCCCCAGCATTTT. This encodes CASSEARDRTDSNQPQHF. The gene calls are TRBV6-1 and TRBJ1-5; 7 bases agree with TRBD1. CDR1 MNHNS and CDR2 SASEGT come from the germline V gene. This CDR3 spans 18 amino acids. The V segment lost 0 bases and the J segment 0 bases; nucleotides outside the gene matches: 8.

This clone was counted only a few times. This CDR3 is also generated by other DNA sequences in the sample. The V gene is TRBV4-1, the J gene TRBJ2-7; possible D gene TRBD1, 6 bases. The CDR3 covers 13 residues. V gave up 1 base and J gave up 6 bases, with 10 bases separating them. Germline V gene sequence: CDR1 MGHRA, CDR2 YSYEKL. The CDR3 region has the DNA TGCGCCAGCAGCCAAGGGCAGGGGCGCGAGCAGTACTTC. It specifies CASSQGQGREQYF.

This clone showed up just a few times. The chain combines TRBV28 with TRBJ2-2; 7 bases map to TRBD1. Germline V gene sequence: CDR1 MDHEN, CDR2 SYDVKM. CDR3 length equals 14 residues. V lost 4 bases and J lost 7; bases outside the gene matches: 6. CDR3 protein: CASSSTGKIGELFF. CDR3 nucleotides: TGTGCCAGCAGTTCGACAGGGAAGATCGGGGAGCTGTTTTTT.

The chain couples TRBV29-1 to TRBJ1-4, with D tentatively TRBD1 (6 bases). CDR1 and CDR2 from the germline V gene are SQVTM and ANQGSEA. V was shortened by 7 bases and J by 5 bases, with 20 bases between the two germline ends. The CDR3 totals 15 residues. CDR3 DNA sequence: TGCAGCGCCGGGGGGGGCTGGGGAATGAATGAAAAACTGTTTTTT. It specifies CSAGGGWGMNEKLFF.

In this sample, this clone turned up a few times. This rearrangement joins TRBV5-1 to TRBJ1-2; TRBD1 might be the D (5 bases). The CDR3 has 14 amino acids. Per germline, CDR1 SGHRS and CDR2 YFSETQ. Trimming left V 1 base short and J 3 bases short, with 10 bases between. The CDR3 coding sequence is TGCGCCAGCAGCTTGCCAGGGCTTGACTATGGCTACACCTTC. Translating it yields CASSLPGLDYGYTF. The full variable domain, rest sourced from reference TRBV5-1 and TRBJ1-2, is KAGVTQTPRYLIKTRGQQVTLSCSPISGHRSVSWYQQTPGQGLQFLFEYFSETQRNKGNFPGRFSGRQFSNSRSEMNVSTLELGDSALYLCASSLPGLDYGYTFGSGTRLTVV.

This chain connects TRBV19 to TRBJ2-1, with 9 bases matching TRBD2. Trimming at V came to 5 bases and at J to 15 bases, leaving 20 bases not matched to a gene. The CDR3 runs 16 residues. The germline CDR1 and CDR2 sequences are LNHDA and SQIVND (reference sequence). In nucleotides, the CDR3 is TGTGCCAGTAGTCCCAACCCCGTTAGCGGGAGCCTACTTCGGTTCTTC. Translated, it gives CASSPNPVSGSLLRFF.

In DNA form, the CDR3 reads TGTGCCAGCAGCATCAACAGGGGTGGCTACACCTTC. Translation: CASSINRGGYTF. V usage is TRBV7-9 and J usage is TRBJ1-2; 7 bases fit TRBD1. Germline lookup yields CDR1 SEHNR and CDR2 FQNEAQ (reference sequence). V lost 5 bases, J lost 7 bases, and 4 bases stayed unmatched. The CDR3 has 12 amino acids.

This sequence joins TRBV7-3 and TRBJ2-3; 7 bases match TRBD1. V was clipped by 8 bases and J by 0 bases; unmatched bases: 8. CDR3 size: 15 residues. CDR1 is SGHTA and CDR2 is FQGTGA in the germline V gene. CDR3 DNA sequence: TGTGCCAGCCAAAGAACGGGACAGAGCACAGATACGCAGTATTTT. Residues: CASQRTGQSTDTQYF. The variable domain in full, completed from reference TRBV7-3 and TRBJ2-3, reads GAGVSQTPSNKVTEKGKYVELRCDPISGHTALYWYRQSLGQGPEFLIYFQGTGAADDSGLPNDRFFAVRPEGSVSTLKIQRTERGDSAVYLCASQRTGQSTDTQYFGPGTRLTVL.

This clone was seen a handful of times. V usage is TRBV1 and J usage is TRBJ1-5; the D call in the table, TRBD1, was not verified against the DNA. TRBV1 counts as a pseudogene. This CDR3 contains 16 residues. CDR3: CTSSPTQDYSNQPQHF. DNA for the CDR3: TGCACCAGCAGCCCAACACAAGATTATAGCAATCAGCCCCAGCATTTT.

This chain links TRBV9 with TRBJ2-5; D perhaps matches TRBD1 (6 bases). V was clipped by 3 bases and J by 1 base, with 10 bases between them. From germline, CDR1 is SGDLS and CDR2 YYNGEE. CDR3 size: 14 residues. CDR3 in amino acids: CASSAGTFQETQYF. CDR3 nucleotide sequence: TGTGCCAGCAGCGCCGGGACATTCCAAGAGACCCAGTACTTC.

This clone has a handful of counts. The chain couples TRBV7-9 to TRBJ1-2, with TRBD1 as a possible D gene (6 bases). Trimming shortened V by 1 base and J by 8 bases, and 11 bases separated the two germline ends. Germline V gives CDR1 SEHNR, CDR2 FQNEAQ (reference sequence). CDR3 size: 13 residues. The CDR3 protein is CASSLDRADGYTF. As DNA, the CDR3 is TGTGCCAGCAGCTTAGACAGGGCTGACGGCTACACCTTC. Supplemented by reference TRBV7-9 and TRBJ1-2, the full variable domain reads DTGVSQNPRHKITKRGQNVTFRCDPISEHNRLYWYRQTLGQGPEFLTYFQNEAQLEKSRLLSDRFSAERPKGSFSTLEIQRTEQGDSAMYLCASSLDRADGYTFGSGTRLTVV.

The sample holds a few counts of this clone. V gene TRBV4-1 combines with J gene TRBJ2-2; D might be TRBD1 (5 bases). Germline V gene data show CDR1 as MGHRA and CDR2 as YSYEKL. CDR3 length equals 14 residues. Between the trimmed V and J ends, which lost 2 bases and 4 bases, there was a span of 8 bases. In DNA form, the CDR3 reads TGCGCCAGCAGCCAAAAACAGGTCACCGGGGAGCTGTTTTTT. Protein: CASSQKQVTGELFF.

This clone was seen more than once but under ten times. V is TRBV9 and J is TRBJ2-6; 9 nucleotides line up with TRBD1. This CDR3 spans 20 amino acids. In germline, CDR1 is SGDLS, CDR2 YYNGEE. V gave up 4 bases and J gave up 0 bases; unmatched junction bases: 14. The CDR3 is CASSTPVRDRVLSGANVLTF. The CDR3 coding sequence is TGTGCCAGCAGCACCCCAGTCCGGGACAGGGTCCTCTCTGGGGCCAACGTCCTGACTTTC.

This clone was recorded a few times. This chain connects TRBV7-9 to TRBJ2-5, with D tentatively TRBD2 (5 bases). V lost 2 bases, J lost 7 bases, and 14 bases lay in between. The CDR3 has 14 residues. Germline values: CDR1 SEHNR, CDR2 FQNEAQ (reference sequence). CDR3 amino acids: CASSLSAGDGTQYF. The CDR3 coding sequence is TGTGCCAGCAGCTTATCCGCCGGGGATGGGACCCAGTACTTC.

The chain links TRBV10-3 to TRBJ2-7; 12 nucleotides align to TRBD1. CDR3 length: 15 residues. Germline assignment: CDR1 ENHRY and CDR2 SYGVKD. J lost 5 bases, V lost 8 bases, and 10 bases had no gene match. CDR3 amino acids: CAISGAGTGGDEQYF. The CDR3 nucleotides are TGTGCCATCTCGGGGGCCGGGACAGGGGGCGACGAGCAGTACTTC.